The sequence of this TCR beta chain was determined in a study of OX40 agonist ivuxolimab in advanced cancers. About the study: An anti-OX40 (CD134) antibody with agonistic activity, ivuxolimab, was administered to patients. Dose-escalation patients' cancers were hepatocellular carcinoma, melanoma, renal cell or head and neck cancer. Study-wide results and limits: Those patients achieving a partial response at 0.1-3.0 mg/kg showed among the lowest clonal expansion. Clonal expansion was seen in CD4+ and CD8+ blood T cells by week 6 at 0.1 to 3.0 mg/kg.

This clone was found a few times. No antigen is known for it. Germline lookup yields CDR1 MNHNY and CDR2 SVGAGI (reference sequence). The CDR3 totals 15 residues. The ends were cut back, 2 bases at V and 4 bases at J, with 12 bases in the middle. Sequencing was performed with immunoSEQ multiplex PCR; in TCRdb, only in-frame clones are kept and a portion is missing. In the table there are around 80,000 clones, 92% of which are singletons. The receptor was isolated from an adult with an advanced solid tumor such as melanoma, head and neck, liver or kidney cancer. The chain joins TRBV6-6 to TRBJ2-1; D call uncertain. Specimen: CD4+ or CD8+ T cells sorted from blood, collected in a trial of the OX40 agonist ivuxolimab. This CDR3 reads CASSYGEPTYNEQFF. DNA of the CDR3: TGTGCCAGCAGTTACGGAGAGCCTACTTACAATGAGCAGTTCTTC.